This TCR beta chain was observed in a study of control samples from healthy donors and cancer patients (dated by TCRdb to 2020 to 2022). The library was built by means of the immunoSEQ multiplex PCR assay. TCRdb obtained this table from immuneACCESS and retained in-frame rearrangements with V and J assigned. These tables miss some clones; where compared with another copy, unresolved V genes account for less than half of the shortfall, and the remainder is unexplained. The sample yields some 94,000 clones; approximately 91% were counted once. The leading ten clones occupy 9.5% to 10% of the sample. This clone was counted a few times. This receptor's antigen is unknown. Base qualities are not provided; no much larger clone lies one nucleotide away. CDR1 and CDR2, looked up from the germline V gene, are MNHEY and SVGAGI. Including cysteine and phenylalanine, the CDR3 has 15 amino acids. Here the CDR3 DNA is all that survives: 45 bases in frame from base 1. V is shortened by 6 bases, J by 0 bases, and the region joining them spans 14 bases.

The rearranged segments are TRBV6-5 and TRBJ1-2; a tentative D call is TRBD1 (5 bases match). Sequencing input: PBMCs. This TCR came from a woman aged 45 to 65 with colorectal cancer. DNA sequence: TGTGCCAGCAGCAAATGGGACGGTACTAACTATGGCTACACCTTC. This sequence encodes CASSKWDGTNYGYTF.